The 19 T cell receptor beta chains below all came from one sample that was sequenced in a study of blood T cell repertoires in COVID-19. Repertoires were generated with immunoSEQ multiplex PCR, while TCRdb's copy carries only in-frame clones and drops some. This sample has approximately 300,000 clones; around nine tenths occur once, and the top ten carry around 6.8%. The sample taken for sequencing was peripheral blood. These receptors originate from a woman in her 30s with COVID-19, enrolled during active disease.

The chain uses TRBV7-2 and TRBJ1-2, with a tentative D call TRBD1 (5 bases). The V end was cut by 1 base, the J end by 0 bases, with 9 bases between. This CDR3 is built from 15 residues. Germline CDR1 is SGHTA and CDR2 is FQGNSA. The CDR3 DNA is TGTGCCAGCAGCTTAGGGAGACAGCCTAACTATGGCTACACCTTC. Protein: CASSLGRQPNYGYTF.

This chain links TRBV11-2 with TRBJ1-2, with D possibly matching TRBD1 (6 bases). CDR3 size: 16 residues. V lost 4 bases and J lost 7, with 22 bases in between. Germline CDR1 SGHAT, CDR2 FQNNGV. CDR3 region: CASSSESQGYVGGYTF. In DNA, the CDR3 is TGTGCCAGCAGCTCAGAGAGCCAGGGGTATGTGGGTGGCTACACCTTC.

V is TRBV7-2 and J is TRBJ2-5; TRBD2 matches at 14 bases. Looked up from germline, CDR1 is SGHTA and CDR2 is FQGNSA. This CDR3 is 16 amino acids long. The ends lost 5 bases at V and 5 bases at J; junction bases unmatched: 7. The CDR3 region is CASSRRLAGGGETQYF. The CDR3 bases are TGTGCCAGCAGCAGACGACTAGCGGGAGGGGGGGAGACCCAGTACTTC.

This clone was observed once. The chain joins TRBV24-1 to TRBJ1-4; unclear D gene. V was shortened by 2 bases and J by 0 bases, with 6 bases between the two germline ends. The germline V gene has CDR1 KGHDR and CDR2 SFDVKD. This CDR3 comprises 15 residues. The CDR3 DNA reads as TGTGCCACCAGTGATTCTGGAGCAACTAATGAAAAACTGTTTTTT. It codes for CATSDSGATNEKLFF.

The chain couples TRBV6-4 to TRBJ2-7, with 7 positions matching TRBD1. The CDR3 extends over 21 amino acids. The trim removed 1 base at V and 4 bases at J, leaving 25 bases unmatched. Germline CDR1 MRHNA, CDR2 SNTAGT. This CDR3 is CASSDLPPEGTDLHQAYEQYF. The CDR3 bases are TGTGCCAGCAGTGACTTACCACCGGAAGGGACAGACCTTCATCAGGCGTACGAGCAGTACTTC.

This clone has more than one count but fewer than ten. The J gene is TRBJ2-1, the V gene TRBV11-2; D unresolved. In germline, CDR1 is SGHAT, CDR2 FQNNGV. The CDR3 has 12 amino acids. Trimming stripped 5 bases from V and 9 bases from J, with 11 bases between. This CDR3 is CASSPISSEQFF. CDR3 bases: TGTGCCAGCAGCCCGATCTCGAGTGAGCAGTTCTTC. Together with reference TRBV11-2 and TRBJ2-1, the CDR3 gives the full variable domain: EAGVAQSPRYKIIEKRQSVAFWCNPISGHATLYWYQQILGQGPKLLIQFQNNGVVDDSQLPKDRFSAERLKGVDSTLKIQPAKLEDSAVYLCASSPISSEQFFGPGTRLTVL.

Note on this clone: The junction departs from the called germline gene at one end, perhaps through a read error. The chain recombines TRBV7-7 with TRBJ1-4; 10 positions match TRBD1. In germline, CDR1 is SSHAT, CDR2 FNYEAQ (reference sequence). This CDR3 spans 15 amino acids. The CDR3 spells CASSPGTGEGEKLFF. Written as DNA, the CDR3 is TGTGCTAGCAGCCCTGGGACAGGGGAAGGTGAAAAACTGTTTTTT.

This sequence joins TRBV30 and TRBJ1-2, with D possibly TRBD1 on 6 matching bases. V lost 3 bases and J 3 bases, leaving 8 bases between the germline ends. There are 12 residues in the CDR3. Per the germline V gene, CDR1 is GTSNPN and CDR2 is SVGIG (reference sequence). The CDR3 spells CAWSEGDYGYTF. CDR3 in DNA: TGTGCCTGGAGCGAGGGGGACTATGGCTACACCTTC.

The chain links TRBV5-4 to TRBJ2-1, with 8 bases aligning to TRBD2. Germline V gene data show CDR1 as SGHNT and CDR2 as YYREEE (reference sequence). Unmatched junction bases numbered 6, after V lost 4 bases and J lost 3 bases. The CDR3 is 15 residues long. The chain's CDR3 is CASSTSGSNYNEQFF. The CDR3 DNA reads TGTGCCAGCAGCACAAGCGGGAGCAACTACAATGAGCAGTTCTTC.

The chain joins TRBV2 to TRBJ1-4; tentatively, D is TRBD1 (5 bases). CDR1 and CDR2 (germline): SNHLY, FYNNEI. The CDR3 length is 13 residues. The V gene lost 7 bases and the J gene lost 8 bases, with 14 bases spanning the gap. CDR3 protein: CASNGWGGEKLFF. The CDR3 bases are TGTGCCAGCAACGGGTGGGGGGGAGAAAAACTGTTTTTT.

CDR3 protein: CAWRDRSSGNTIYF. CDR3 DNA: TGTGCCTGGAGGGACAGGAGCTCTGGAAACACCATATATTTT. The chain is built from TRBV30 and TRBJ1-3; 7 bases are shared with TRBD1. V was pared by 3 bases and J by 0 bases, with 2 bases of the junction left unmatched. From germline, CDR1 is GTSNPN and CDR2 SVGIG (reference sequence). The CDR3 is made up of 14 amino acids.

This clone appeared a single time. This sequence joins TRBV24-1 and TRBJ2-5, with 8 bases fitting TRBD2. The J segment lost 0 bases and the V segment lost 9 bases, leaving 2 bases of the junction unmatched. The CDR3 is 13 residues long. Per germline, CDR1 KGHDR and CDR2 SFDVKD. CDR3: CATQGLDQETQYF. CDR3 nucleotides: TGTGCCACCCAGGGACTAGACCAAGAGACCCAGTACTTC.

The chain carries TRBV5-6 and TRBJ1-2; 9 bases map to TRBD1. This CDR3 contains 16 residues. V was pared by 4 bases and J by 4 bases, with 11 bases of the junction left unmatched. CDR1 SGHDT and CDR2 YYEEEE come from the germline V gene. The CDR3 is CASSPGTGRFPYGYTF. The CDR3 nucleotides are TGTGCCAGCAGCCCTGGGACAGGGAGATTCCCCTATGGCTACACCTTC.

The chain has TRBV5-1 and TRBJ2-5; D is ambiguous. The germline V gene has CDR1 SGHRS and CDR2 YFSETQ. Trimming took off 4 bases at V and 5 bases at J, with 12 bases between the two ends. The CDR3 is 13 residues long. CDR3 in amino acids: CASSREARETQYF. As DNA, the CDR3 is TGCGCCAGCAGCAGAGAGGCAAGGGAGACCCAGTACTTC. The variable domain in full, completed from reference TRBV5-1 and TRBJ2-5, reads KAGVTQTPRYLIKTRGQQVTLSCSPISGHRSVSWYQQTPGQGLQFLFEYFSETQRNKGNFPGRFSGRQFSNSRSEMNVSTLELGDSALYLCASSREARETQYFGPGTRLLVL.

In its sample, this clone was seen many times. The V gene is TRBV10-3, the J gene TRBJ2-1; no clear D. Germline-derived CDR1 and CDR2 are ENHRY and SYGVKD. CDR3 length equals 11 residues. V lost 4 bases to trimming and J lost 7 bases, with 5 bases between them. The CDR3 loop reads CAISVGNEQFF. CDR3 bases: TGTGCCATCAGTGTCGGGAATGAGCAGTTCTTC.

This clone was seen a few times. V and J are TRBV6-6 and TRBJ1-2; the match to TRBD1 covers 8 bases. Germline assignment: CDR1 MNHNY and CDR2 SVGAGI (reference sequence). This CDR3 region has 16 residues. Trimming removed 0 bases from V and 3 bases from J; junction bases left unmatched: 6. CDR3 residues: CASSYSRDRSDYGYTF. In DNA form, the CDR3 reads TGTGCCAGCAGTTACTCGAGGGACAGGTCGGACTATGGCTACACCTTC.

The J gene is TRBJ2-7, the V gene TRBV6-5; a possible D gene is TRBD1 (5 bases). Germline V gene sequence: CDR1 MNHEY, CDR2 SVGAGI. CDR3 size: 13 residues. The V end lost 6 bases, the J end lost 6 bases, and 15 bases lay between the germline ends. The CDR3 here is CASSRPPGSEQYF. CDR3 in DNA: TGTGCCAGCAGCAGGCCCCCAGGGTCCGAGCAGTACTTC.

The chain joins TRBV6-5 to TRBJ2-7; 8 bases map to TRBD2. From germline, CDR1 is MNHEY and CDR2 SVGAGI. J was trimmed by 7 bases and V by 7 bases; bases with no gene match: 15. The CDR3 has 15 amino acids. The CDR3 coding sequence is TGTGCCAGCACTAACTTTCCGGGAGGGCCGGGTGAGCAGTACTTC. This codes for CASTNFPGGPGEQYF.

The J gene is TRBJ2-7, the V gene TRBV27; 12 positions match TRBD2. V shed 5 bases, J shed 7 bases, and the junction held 6 bases outside the gene matches. The germline CDR1 and CDR2 sequences are MNHEY and SMNVEV (reference sequence). The CDR3 covers 14 residues. CDR3 DNA: TGTGCCAGCAGTGAGAGGACTAGCGGGAAGGAGCAGTACTTC. This sequence encodes CASSERTSGKEQYF.